This entry lists 14 T cell receptor beta chains sequenced from one sample in a study of OX40 agonist ivuxolimab in advanced cancers. The method was immunoSEQ multiplex PCR; TCRdb's version includes in-frame clones alone and lacks a portion of them. The sample lists some 44,000 clones; over 65% were seen once. This sample comprised CD4+ or CD8+ T cells sorted from blood, obtained in a trial of the OX40 agonist ivuxolimab. The receptors shown here come from an adult with an advanced solid tumor such as melanoma, head and neck, liver or kidney cancer.

The chain has TRBV4-3 and TRBJ1-1, with D possibly matching TRBD1 (5 bases). Germline V gene lookup returns CDR1 LGHNA and CDR2 YSLEER. The CDR3 contains 14 residues. The V and J ends lost 4 bases and 6 bases respectively, with 15 bases between them. The CDR3 DNA follows: TGCGCCAGCAGCCCCCTGGCGGGGGATCCTGAAGCTTTCTTT. Translated: CASSPLAGDPEAFF.

V and J are TRBV6-5 and TRBJ1-5, with no clear D. V shed 0 bases and J shed 7 bases, with 10 bases lying between them. Germline V gene lookup returns CDR1 MNHEY and CDR2 SVGAGI. The CDR3 consists of 14 residues. CDR3 residues: CASSYSWAGQPQHF. CDR3 nucleotide sequence: TGTGCCAGCAGTTACTCGTGGGCGGGGCAGCCCCAGCATTTT.

The chain couples TRBV9 to TRBJ1-6; the D gene is possibly TRBD1 (5 bases). CDR3 length equals 18 residues. Germline assignment: CDR1 SGDLS and CDR2 YYNGEE. Trimming left V 0 bases short and J 5 bases short, with 18 bases between. The CDR3 sequence is CASSVASMGHWDNSPLHF. The CDR3 region has the DNA TGTGCCAGCAGCGTAGCCTCCATGGGGCACTGGGATAATTCACCCCTCCACTTT.

The V call is TRBV6-5, the J call TRBJ1-2, with 8 bases fitting TRBD1. J gave up 6 bases and V 5 bases, and 5 bases lay outside the gene matches. This CDR3 is 13 amino acids long. Germline lookup yields CDR1 MNHEY and CDR2 SVGAGI. The CDR3 protein is CASSRQGPHGYTF. The CDR3 nucleotides are TGTGCCAGCAGTAGACAGGGGCCGCATGGCTACACCTTC.

This rearrangement joins TRBV14 to TRBJ1-4; D not resolved. The CDR3 is 13 residues long. V lost 8 bases and J lost 6, with 13 bases in between. CDR1 and CDR2 from the germline V gene are SGHDN and FVKESK. CDR3 in amino acids: CASRRGSYEKLFF. The CDR3 nucleotides are TGTGCCAGCCGACGAGGGTCCTATGAAAAACTGTTTTTT. Supplemented by reference TRBV14 and TRBJ1-4, the full variable domain reads EAGVTQFPSHSVIEKGQTVTLRCDPISGHDNLYWYRRVMGKEIKFLLHFVKESKQDESGMPNNRFLAERTGGTYSTLKVQPAELEDSGVYFCASRRGSYEKLFFGSGTQLSVL.

This clone was picked up a small number of times. The V and J genes are TRBV30 and TRBJ1-2; 7 positions match TRBD1. After removal of 5 bases from V and 3 bases from J, the junction contained 9 bases not matched to a gene. Germline values: CDR1 GTSNPN, CDR2 SVGIG (reference sequence). This CDR3 comprises 14 residues. The chain's CDR3 is CAWEYQGDYYGYTF. The CDR3 nucleotides are TGTGCCTGGGAGTACCAGGGGGACTACTATGGCTACACCTTC. The whole variable domain, filled in from reference TRBV30 and TRBJ1-2, reads SQTIHQWPATLVQPVGSPLSLECTVEGTSNPNLYWYRQAAGRGLQLLFYSVGIGQISSEVPQNLSASRPQDRQFILSSKKLLLSDSGFYLCAWEYQGDYYGYTFGSGTRLTVV.

The rearrangement uses TRBV4-1 and TRBJ2-7; TRBD1 matches 9 bases. Germline V lookup: CDR1 MGHRA, CDR2 YSYEKL. This CDR3 has 14 residues. The V segment lost 6 bases and the J segment 7 bases; nucleotides outside the gene matches: 10. CDR3 in amino acids: CASRVGQGYGEQYF. The DNA of the CDR3 is TGCGCCAGCAGAGTCGGACAGGGGTATGGAGAGCAGTACTTC.

The chain uses TRBV7-9 and TRBJ1-1; D not certain. V shed 2 bases and J shed 2 bases, with 9 bases lying between them. This CDR3 region has 14 residues. Germline V gene lookup returns CDR1 SEHNR and CDR2 FQNEAQ (reference sequence). DNA of the CDR3: TGTGCCAGCAGCTTAAAAGGAGTTAACACTGAAGCTTTCTTT. Translating it yields CASSLKGVNTEAFF.

The J gene is TRBJ2-3, the V gene TRBV6-1; the D call may be TRBD1 or TRBD2 (6 bases each). Germline V gene data show CDR1 as MNHNS and CDR2 as SASEGT. Trimming cost V 6 bases and J 8 bases, with 21 bases left between them. CDR3 size: 15 residues. The CDR3 nucleotides read TGTGCCAGCAGATTGGGGGAAAGCAGGGGAGGTACGCAGTATTTT. This codes for CASRLGESRGGTQYF.

The chain is built from TRBV19 and TRBJ1-2, with no clear D. CDR3 size: 13 residues. Germline CDR1 and CDR2: LNHDA and SQIVND (reference sequence). V was cut by 5 bases and J by 7 bases, with 14 bases left in between. The CDR3 protein is CASSVGQRTGYTF. In DNA, the CDR3 is TGTGCCAGTAGTGTGGGCCAAAGGACTGGCTACACCTTC.

The chain has TRBV7-8 and TRBJ2-1, with D tentatively TRBD1 (6 bases). V lost 5 bases and J lost 0, with 11 bases in between. The CDR3 extends over 15 amino acids. CDR1 is SGHVS and CDR2 is FQNEAQ in the germline V gene. The CDR3 loop reads CASSIDRSSYNEQFF. CDR3 nucleotide sequence: TGTGCCAGCAGCATCGACAGGAGCTCCTACAATGAGCAGTTCTTC.

The V call is TRBV6-1, the J call TRBJ1-2; no definite D call. The germline V gene has CDR1 MNHNS and CDR2 SASEGT. The CDR3 consists of 15 residues. V dropped 2 bases and J dropped 0 bases, with 10 bases sitting between them. In DNA form, the CDR3 reads TGTGCCAGCAGTGAAACGGGGTTAGCTAACTATGGCTACACCTTC. Translated: CASSETGLANYGYTF.

V and J are TRBV2 and TRBJ2-5, with TRBD2 matching over 11 bases. Unmatched junction bases numbered 3, after V lost 7 bases and J lost 2 bases. Germline CDR1 and CDR2: SNHLY and FYNNEI. This CDR3 contains 14 residues. The chain's CDR3 is CASTRLAGQETQYF. DNA of the CDR3: TGTGCCAGCACCAGACTAGCGGGACAAGAGACCCAGTACTTC.

The V gene is TRBV27, the J gene TRBJ2-1, with a tentative D call TRBD2 (5 bases). The V end lost 0 bases, the J end lost 5 bases, and 11 bases lay between the germline ends. This CDR3 comprises 15 residues. Germline lookup yields CDR1 MNHEY and CDR2 SMNVEV (reference sequence). The CDR3 coding sequence is TGTGCCAGCAGTTTATCAACTACGAGGGACAATGAGCAGTTCTTC. Amino acids: CASSLSTTRDNEQFF.